Below, 24 T cell receptor beta chains from the same sample are listed, as sequenced in a study of cytomegalovirus exposure and HLA in healthy donors. 60 Vbeta and 13 Jbeta primers were used in PCR. Repertoires were generated with immunoSEQ multiplex PCR, while TCRdb's copy carries only in-frame clones and drops some. Here the sample table reports under 200,000 clones. The source material was PBMCs. The receptor source for this set is a woman younger than 30 in good health and CMV-seropositive.

The chain carries TRBV4-3 and TRBJ1-2, with D tentatively TRBD1 (5 bases). The CDR3 length is 14 residues. The germline V and J ends were trimmed by 4 bases and 6 bases, with 15 bases remaining between them. Per the germline V gene, CDR1 is LGHNA and CDR2 is YSLEER. CDR3 in amino acids: CASSPDRVSDGYTF. In DNA, the CDR3 is TGCGCCAGCAGCCCCGACAGAGTATCGGATGGCTACACCTTC.

The gene calls are TRBV4-1 and TRBJ1-2; 8 bases are shared with TRBD1. V was clipped by 8 bases and J by 8 bases; unmatched bases: 13. This CDR3 is 14 amino acids long. The germline gives CDR1 MGHRA, CDR2 YSYEKL. CDR3 bases: TGCGCCAGCTTGGGACAGCAGGGGGCGGGGGGCTACACCTTC. Its protein product is CASLGQQGAGGYTF.

J is TRBJ2-7 and V is TRBV5-5; 8 bases fit TRBD1. Looked up from germline, CDR1 is SGHKS and CDR2 is YYEKEE (reference sequence). V shed 4 bases, J shed 3 bases, and the junction held 12 bases outside the gene matches. The CDR3 length is 16 residues. The CDR3 protein is CASSPQETGAFYEQYF. The CDR3 DNA reads as TGTGCCAGCAGCCCGCAGGAGACAGGGGCCTTCTACGAGCAGTACTTC. The entire variable domain, with the rest obtained from reference TRBV5-5 and TRBJ2-7, is as follows: DAGVTQSPTHLIKTRGQQVTLRCSPISGHKSVSWYQQVLGQGPQFIFQYYEKEERGRGNFPDRFSARQFPNYSSELNVNALLLGDSALYLCASSPQETGAFYEQYFGPGTRLTVT.

The chain uses TRBV5-1 and TRBJ1-2, with a weak D call TRBD1 (6 bases). V was cut by 5 bases and J by 0 bases, with 14 bases left in between. CDR3 size: 15 residues. In germline, CDR1 is SGHRS, CDR2 YFSETQ. The CDR3 nucleotides are TGCGCCAGCAGAGTCGGGACACTGACTAACTATGGCTACACCTTC. Its translation: CASRVGTLTNYGYTF.

The gene calls are TRBV10-3 and TRBJ2-1; D may be TRBD2 (5 bases). Trimming removed 0 bases at V and 15 bases at J, with 12 bases between. The CDR3 is made up of 12 amino acids. Germline V gene data show CDR1 as ENHRY and CDR2 as SYGVKD. CDR3 residues: CAISESRTYVFF. The CDR3 coding sequence is TGTGCCATCAGTGAGTCGAGGACTTACGTGTTCTTC.

This chain joins TRBV27 and TRBJ2-1, with D maybe TRBD1 (6 bases). Trimming took 0 bases from V and 3 from J, leaving 27 bases between them. The CDR3 is made up of 21 amino acids. Germline values: CDR1 MNHEY, CDR2 SMNVEV (reference sequence). CDR3 protein: CASSLSPPWDMYLRDYNEQFF. As DNA, the CDR3 is TGTGCCAGCAGTTTATCACCTCCATGGGACATGTATCTCCGGGACTACAATGAGCAGTTCTTC.

V usage is TRBV6-1 and J usage is TRBJ2-5, with TRBD1 identical over 8 bases. Germline assignment: CDR1 MNHNS and CDR2 SASEGT. The V gene end was trimmed by 3 bases and the J gene end by 3 bases; junction bases not matched to a gene: 3. The CDR3 length is 14 residues. The CDR3 spells CASSEDRAKETQYF. The CDR3 DNA follows: TGTGCCAGCAGTGAGGACAGGGCGAAAGAGACCCAGTACTTC.

The chain joins TRBV18 to TRBJ2-7; TRBD1 matches at 8 bases. The J segment lost 5 bases and the V segment lost 4 bases, leaving 1 base of the junction unmatched. In germline, CDR1 is KGHSH, CDR2 LQKENI. This CDR3 is 12 amino acids long. The CDR3: CASSLTGDEQYF. CDR3 DNA: TGTGCCAGCTCACTGACAGGGGACGAGCAGTACTTC.

The chain is built from TRBV4-2 and TRBJ1-2; the D is unclear. Per germline, CDR1 LGHNA and CDR2 YNFKEQ. The CDR3 contains 14 residues. The V end was cut by 2 bases, the J end by 0 bases, with 7 bases between. The CDR3 loop reads CASSQTRTNYGYTF. CDR3 DNA: TGTGCCAGCAGCCAAACCAGGACTAACTATGGCTACACCTTC.

The genes are TRBV30 and TRBJ2-7; 7 nucleotides align to TRBD1. The germline V gene encodes CDR1 GTSNPN and CDR2 SVGIG (reference sequence). The CDR3 length is 12 residues. Trimming at V came to 2 bases and at J to 4 bases, leaving 2 bases not matched to a gene. The CDR3 sequence is CAWSSGGYEQYF. CDR3 DNA sequence: TGTGCCTGGAGTTCAGGGGGTTACGAGCAGTACTTC.

This chain links TRBV4-2 with TRBJ2-2; tentative D call: TRBD2 (5 bases). This CDR3 region has 18 residues. The germline V gene encodes CDR1 LGHNA and CDR2 YNFKEQ. The germline V and J ends were trimmed by 1 base and 2 bases, with 17 bases remaining between them. Here the CDR3 DNA reads TGTGCCAGCAGCCAAGGGGAGACGGCCAACGCAAACACCGGGGAGCTGTTTTTT. Translated: CASSQGETANANTGELFF.

V usage is TRBV28 and J usage is TRBJ2-7, with 7 bases lining up with TRBD1. Unmatched junction bases numbered 3, after V lost 5 bases and J lost 5 bases. The CDR3 is made up of 12 amino acids. Germline V lookup: CDR1 MDHEN, CDR2 SYDVKM. The CDR3 is CASSIQGNEQYF. In DNA, the CDR3 is TGTGCCAGCAGTATACAGGGGAACGAGCAGTACTTC.

This chain uses TRBV7-2 with TRBJ2-1; D unclear. Germline V gives CDR1 SGHTA, CDR2 FQGNSA. This CDR3 contains 16 residues. Trimming left V 1 base short and J 6 bases short, with 16 bases between. CDR3 sequence reads: CASSLGSFEYSNEQFF. Written as DNA, the CDR3 is TGTGCCAGCAGCTTAGGGAGTTTTGAATATAGCAATGAGCAGTTCTTC.

The V and J genes are TRBV18 and TRBJ1-5; no clear D. With 2 bases removed from V and 5 bases from J, the gap between germline ends came to 10 bases. Looked up from germline, CDR1 is KGHSH and CDR2 is LQKENI. The CDR3 is made up of 14 amino acids. CDR3 sequence (DNA): TGTGCCAGCTCACCAGCAAGCGGGGATCAGCCCCAGCATTTT. This gives the protein CASSPASGDQPQHF.

This rearrangement joins TRBV7-6 to TRBJ2-2; 8 bases line up with TRBD2. Germline assignment: CDR1 SGHVS and CDR2 FNYEAQ. With 6 bases clipped from V and 3 bases from J, the junction kept 6 bases outside the gene matches. This CDR3 is built from 15 residues. The CDR3, as DNA: TGTGCCAGCAGGGACGGGGGGGCCGACACCGGGGAGCTGTTTTTT. Its protein is CASRDGGADTGELFF.

The gene calls are TRBV9 and TRBJ1-3, with no clear D. V lost 0 bases to trimming and J lost 0 bases, with 4 bases between them. In germline, CDR1 is SGDLS, CDR2 YYNGEE. The CDR3 spans 14 residues. CDR3 region: CASSVDSSGNTIYF. DNA for the CDR3: TGTGCCAGCAGCGTAGATAGCTCTGGAAACACCATATATTTT.

The rearrangement links TRBV11-2 to TRBJ1-1; D might be TRBD1 (6 bases). Trimming left V 5 bases short and J 12 bases short, with 19 bases between. The CDR3 contains 13 residues. Looked up from germline, CDR1 is SGHAT and CDR2 is FQNNGV. The chain's CDR3 is CASSARTGTTTFF. As DNA, the CDR3 is TGTGCCAGCAGCGCGAGAACAGGGACGACGACTTTCTTT.

J is TRBJ2-5 and V is TRBV2; TRBD2 might be the D (6 bases). The germline V gene encodes CDR1 SNHLY and CDR2 FYNNEI. CDR3 length equals 15 residues. Trimming removed 2 bases at V and 4 bases at J, with 14 bases between. CDR3 coding DNA: TGTGCCAGCAGTGAAACTACTAGCAGAGGAGAGACCCAGTACTTC. It specifies CASSETTSRGETQYF.

V usage is TRBV5-1 and J usage is TRBJ2-2, with D possibly being TRBD1 (5 bases). V lost 4 bases to trimming and J lost 4 bases, with 11 bases between them. Germline CDR1 is SGHRS and CDR2 is YFSETQ. The length of the CDR3 is 14 residues. The CDR3, as DNA: TGCGCCAGCAGCAACGACAGCCCCACCGGGGAGCTGTTTTTT. It specifies CASSNDSPTGELFF. Supplemented by reference TRBV5-1 and TRBJ2-2, the full variable domain reads KAGVTQTPRYLIKTRGQQVTLSCSPISGHRSVSWYQQTPGQGLQFLFEYFSETQRNKGNFPGRFSGRQFSNSRSEMNVSTLELGDSALYLCASSNDSPTGELFFGEGSRLTVL.

This sequence joins TRBV19 and TRBJ2-5; TRBD2 aligns across 7 bases. The germline V gene has CDR1 LNHDA and CDR2 SQIVND (reference sequence). This CDR3 comprises 16 residues. V was pared by 0 bases and J by 5 bases, with 9 bases of the junction left unmatched. Written as DNA, the CDR3 is TGTGCCAGTAGTATAGAGGGAAAGCGGGGAGTTGAGACCCAGTACTTC. The encoded protein is CASSIEGKRGVETQYF. Variable domain in full (rest from reference TRBV19 and TRBJ2-5): DGGITQSPKYLFRKEGQNVTLSCEQNLNHDAMYWYRQDPGQGLRLIYYSQIVNDFQKGDIAEGYSVSREKKESFPLTVTSAQKNPTAFYLCASSIEGKRGVETQYFGPGTRLLVL.

The chain uses TRBV11-3 and TRBJ1-1; 7 positions agree with TRBD1. J gave up 6 bases and V 4 bases, and 5 bases lay outside the gene matches. Germline assignment: CDR1 SGHNT and CDR2 YENEEA. The CDR3 extends over 13 amino acids. This chain's CDR3 is CASSSLTGAEAFF. DNA of the CDR3: TGTGCCAGCAGCTCGCTTACAGGGGCTGAAGCTTTCTTT. Complete variable domain (other parts from reference TRBV11-3 and TRBJ1-1): EAGVVQSPRYKIIEKKQPVAFWCNPISGHNTLYWYLQNLGQGPELLIRYENEEAVDDSQLPKDRFSAERLKGVDSTLKIQPAELGDSAVYLCASSSLTGAEAFFGQGTRLTVV.

The gene calls are TRBV12-1 and TRBJ2-1; the tabulated D call, TRBD2, remains unverified against the DNA. TRBV12-1 is listed as a pseudogene. This CDR3 spans 17 amino acids. CDR3 amino acids: CASSPAGIRGGKNEQFF. CDR3 sequence (DNA): TGTGCCAGCAGCCCCGCCGGAATCCGGGGGGGAAAAAATGAGCAGTTCTTC.

The chain joins TRBV6-6 to TRBJ2-5; D is possibly TRBD1 (5 bases). The V gene's germline CDR1 is MNHNY and CDR2 SVGAGI (reference sequence). The CDR3 contains 14 residues. V was shortened by 6 bases and J by 7 bases, with 18 bases between the two germline ends. CDR3 region: CASSPGNSVGTQYF. DNA for the CDR3: TGTGCCAGCAGCCCAGGGAACTCTGTGGGGACCCAGTACTTC.

This chain links TRBV18 with TRBJ2-2; TRBD2 matches at 8 bases. The CDR3 has 17 residues. The V segment lost 0 bases and the J segment 5 bases; nucleotides outside the gene matches: 8. Germline V gene data show CDR1 as KGHSH and CDR2 as LQKENI. The CDR3 loop is CASSPPAAGGETGELFF. CDR3 bases: TGTGCCAGCTCACCACCGGCGGCGGGAGGTGAAACCGGGGAGCTGTTTTTT.